This TCR beta chain was profiled in a study of long-term antiretroviral therapy in people with HIV. Version v3.0 of the immunoSEQ assay was performed at survey level. Data came from immunoSEQ multiplex PCR; TCRdb stores just in-frame clones and leaves some out. This sample yields tens of thousands of clones, of which around four fifths are seen a single time; 3.5% to 6% belongs to the top ten. There are 15 residues in the CDR3. CDR1 is PRHDT and CDR2 is FYEKMQ in the germline V gene (reference sequence). V dropped 2 bases and J dropped 5 bases, with 16 bases sitting between them. The sequencing here drew on unsorted PBMCs, taken 0.5 years after starting antiretroviral therapy. The receptor's source is a man aged 18 to 30 with HIV. The rearrangement links TRBV13 to TRBJ2-7; a possible D gene is TRBD2 (6 bases). The CDR3 region has the DNA TGTGCCAGCAGCTTAAAGCCCGGGGGTTCCAACGAGCAGTACTTC. It specifies CASSLKPGGSNEQYF. The variable domain in full, with the rest retrieved from reference TRBV13 and TRBJ2-7, is AAGVIQSPRHLIKEKRETATLKCYPIPRHDTVYWYQQGPGQDPQFLISFYEKMQSDKGSIPDRFSAQQFSDYHSELNMSSLELGDSALYFCASSLKPGGSNEQYFGPGTRLTVT.